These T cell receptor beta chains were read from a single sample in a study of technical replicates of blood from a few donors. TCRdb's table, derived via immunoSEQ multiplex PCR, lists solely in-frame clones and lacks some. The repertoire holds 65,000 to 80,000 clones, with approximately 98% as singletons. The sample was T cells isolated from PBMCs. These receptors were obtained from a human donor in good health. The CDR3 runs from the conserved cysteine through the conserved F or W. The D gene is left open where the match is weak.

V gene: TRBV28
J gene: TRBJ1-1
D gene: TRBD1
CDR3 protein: CASSSQDRLAFF

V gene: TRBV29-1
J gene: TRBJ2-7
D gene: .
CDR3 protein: CSVLAPSYEQYF

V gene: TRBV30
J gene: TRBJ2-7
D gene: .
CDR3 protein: CAWSVLGVGEQYF

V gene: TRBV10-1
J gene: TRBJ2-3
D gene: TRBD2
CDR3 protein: CAITTGTSGSTDTQYF

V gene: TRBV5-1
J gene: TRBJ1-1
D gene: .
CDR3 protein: CASSLRGGTEAFF

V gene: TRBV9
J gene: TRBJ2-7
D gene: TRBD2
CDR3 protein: CASSVGPGGGEQYF

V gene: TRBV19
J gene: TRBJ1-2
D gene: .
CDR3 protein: CASRPGHRLFYGYTF

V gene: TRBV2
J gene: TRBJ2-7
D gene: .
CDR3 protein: CASSPPGGEQYF

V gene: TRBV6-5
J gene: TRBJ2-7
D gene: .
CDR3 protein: CASSWGVLKNYEQYF

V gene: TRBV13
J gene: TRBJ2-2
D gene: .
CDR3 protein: CASSYAENTGELFF

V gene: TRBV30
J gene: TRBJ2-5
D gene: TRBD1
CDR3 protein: CAGNRGFETQYF

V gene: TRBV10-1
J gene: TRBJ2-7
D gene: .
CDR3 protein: CASSEWAPGEQYF

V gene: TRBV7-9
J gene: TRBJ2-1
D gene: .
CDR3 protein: CASTGEKEQFF

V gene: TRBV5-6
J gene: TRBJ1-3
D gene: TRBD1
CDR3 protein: CASSLTGALTGNTIYF

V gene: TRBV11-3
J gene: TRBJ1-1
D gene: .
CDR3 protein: CASSLEYSFSAEAFF